The entry below gives a single T cell receptor (beta chain) sequence along with its context. No antigen is known for it. One base away there is no much larger clone; base qualities are not given. The donors belonged to the validation cohort of around 110 subjects, which was separate from the roughly 680-subject first cohort. The germline ends are 5 bases apart after V is trimmed by 6 bases and J by 2 bases. The germline V gene supplies CDR1 SGHTA and CDR2 FQGNSA. The CDR3 has 11 amino acids, counting the end cysteine and phenylalanine. Kept here is only the CDR3 DNA, which spans 33 bases and is read in frame from base 1. Preparation of the library involved the immunoSEQ multiplex PCR assay. In the original analysis: A statistical classification framework was built to diagnose cytomegalovirus status from the catalog of TCR beta chain sequences. The clones in this table, taken by TCRdb from immuneACCESS, are in-frame only. Not every clone is retained; where verified, under half of the shortfall comes from an unresolved V gene, and the cause of the rest is unknown. The V and J calls and clone size were taken over from that table, and D and trimming were inferred from the DNA. This sample is represented by about 78,000 clones; almost 97% of them were singletons. The ten most abundant clones make up 1.5% to 2% of the sample.

This sample is part of a study of cytomegalovirus exposure and HLA in healthy donors (dated by TCRdb to 2015 to 2018). Context from the whole study: According to a later analysis, the 120 or so validation repertoires were produced on the same platform as the approximately 620 repertoires of the first cohort. The aim of the study was to test whether cataloging public T cell receptors could identify signatures of past pathogen exposure. A separate validation cohort of 100 to 150 different subjects was used in addition to the roughly 620-subject first cohort. The study combined high-throughput TCR immunosequencing, statistical association of individual TCRs with disease status, and machine learning to predict cytomegalovirus infection status. General study outcomes and caveats: Of the cluster scores, about 94% were above 0 in a later analysis, which found that TCRs clustered in the first cohort also tended to co-occur in the 130 or so validation repertoires. According to the authors, the approach could potentially be generalized to other disease states and immunological phenotypes. In both the original and validation cohorts, the classifier was reported to diagnose cytomegalovirus status with high specificity and sensitivity. In the study, 150 to 200 TCR beta chains were listed as associated with cytomegalovirus. Most TCR sequences were seen in very few donors, while some public TCRs were found in many individuals. In vitro tests confirmed that three of the cytomegalovirus-associated TCR beta chains recognize cytomegalovirus antigens. A later analysis lacked HLA typing for the validation cohort, so it scored co-occurrence in that cohort across all 110 or so repertoires.

The chain links TRBV7-2 with TRBJ2-7; the D gene cannot be named for sure. This TCR derives from a young man in good health and CMV-seropositive. Sequenced input: PBMCs. The sequenced DNA: TGTGCCAGCAGTCCAACCTACGAGCAGTACTTC. Its product reads: CASSPTYEQYF. Reference TRBV7-2 and TRBJ2-7 proteins supply the regions before and after the CDR3; the full variable domain is: GAGVSQSPSNKVTEKGKDVELRCDPISGHTALYWYRQSLGQGLEFLIYFQGNSAPDKSGLPSDRFSAERTGGSVSTLTIQRTQQEDSAVYLCASSPTYEQYFGPGTRLTVT.